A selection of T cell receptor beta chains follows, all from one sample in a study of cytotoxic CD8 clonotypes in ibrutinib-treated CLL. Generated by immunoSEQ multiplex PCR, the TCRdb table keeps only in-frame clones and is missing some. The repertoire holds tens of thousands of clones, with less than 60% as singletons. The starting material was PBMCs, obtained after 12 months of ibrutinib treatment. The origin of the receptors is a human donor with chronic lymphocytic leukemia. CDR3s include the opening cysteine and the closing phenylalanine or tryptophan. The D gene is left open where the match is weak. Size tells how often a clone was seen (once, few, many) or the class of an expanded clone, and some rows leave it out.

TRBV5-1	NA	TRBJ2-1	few	TGCGCCAGCGCCGTCCGGGTCAATGAGCAGTTCTTC	CASAVRVNEQFF
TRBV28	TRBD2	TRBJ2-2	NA	TGTGCCAGCAGCCCCCTTCCGGGACTAGCGGGAGAGGCCGGGGAGCTGTTTTTT	CASSPLPGLAGEAGELFF
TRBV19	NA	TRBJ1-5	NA	TGTGCCAGTAGTTTACAGGGAGGCAATCAGCCCCAGCATTTT	CASSLQGGNQPQHF
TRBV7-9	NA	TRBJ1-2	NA	TGTGCCAGCAGCGGACCAGCGATCTCTGGCTACACCTTC	CASSGPAISGYTF
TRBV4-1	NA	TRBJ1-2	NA	TGCGCCAGCAGCGACGGGCCTTTCTATGGCTACACCTTC	CASSDGPFYGYTF
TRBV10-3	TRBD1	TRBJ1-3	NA	TGTGCCATCAGTGAGCCCCGGACAGGGGTGAAAGACACCATATATTTT	CAISEPRTGVKDTIYF
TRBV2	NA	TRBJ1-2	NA	TGTGCCAGCAATCAGGGCCGGGACTATGGCTACACCTTC	CASNQGRDYGYTF
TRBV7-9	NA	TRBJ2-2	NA	TGTGCCAGCAGCCGACCACAGGGTTTGGCCGGGGAGCTGTTTTTT	CASSRPQGLAGELFF
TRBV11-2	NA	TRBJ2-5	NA	TGTGCCAGCAGCATAAATAGACTCGGGAAGACCCAGTACTTC	CASSINRLGKTQYF
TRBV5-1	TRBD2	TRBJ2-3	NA	TGCGCCAGCAGCTTGGGCAGTAGACTAGCGGGAGATGATACGCAGTATTTT	CASSLGSRLAGDDTQYF
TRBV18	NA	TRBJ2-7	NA	TGTGCCAGCTCACCACTTGGGGGCGGGCACTCCTACGAGCAGTACTTC	CASSPLGGGHSYEQYF
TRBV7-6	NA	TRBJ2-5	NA	TGTGCCAGCAGCTTAGACCTACGTGTCGAGACCCAGTACTTC	CASSLDLRVETQYF
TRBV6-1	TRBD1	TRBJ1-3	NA	TGTGCCAGCAGGGGGGACAGAGCCGGAAACACCATATATTTT	CASRGDRAGNTIYF
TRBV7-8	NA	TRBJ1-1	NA	TGTGCCAGCAGCTTAGAAAGGAACACTGAAGCTTTCTTT	CASSLERNTEAFF
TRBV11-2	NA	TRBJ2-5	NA	TGTGCCAGCAGCTTTCAGGGGAGGAGGACCCAGTACTTC	CASSFQGRRTQYF
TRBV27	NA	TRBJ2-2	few	TGTGCCAGCAGGGTATCGGCGGGCACCGGGGAGCTGTTTTTT	CASRVSAGTGELFF
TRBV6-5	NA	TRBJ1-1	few	TGTGCCAGCAGTGAACCGGGTTTGAACACTGAAGCTTTCTTT	CASSEPGLNTEAFF
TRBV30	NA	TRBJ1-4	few	TGTGCCTGGATGACGGGAGGGCAGGTCGAAAAACTGTTTTTT	CAWMTGGQVEKLFF
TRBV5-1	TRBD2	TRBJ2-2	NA	TGCGCCAGCAGCTTGAGGCAAGCGGGGGTTCCCGGGGAGCTGTTTTTT	CASSLRQAGVPGELFF
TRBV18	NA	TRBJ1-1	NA	TGTGCCAGCTCACCAAAGGTGAACACTGAAGCTTTCTTT	CASSPKVNTEAFF
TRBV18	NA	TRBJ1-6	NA	TGTGCCAGCTCACCAGGGACACCGAGCTCCTATAATTCACCCCTCCACTTT	CASSPGTPSSYNSPLHF
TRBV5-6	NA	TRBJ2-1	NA	TGTGCCAGCAGCCCCCGGGCCCTCCTTGGGCAGTTCTTC	CASSPRALLGQFF
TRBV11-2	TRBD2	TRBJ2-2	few	TGTGCCAGCAGCTATCGGACTAGCGGGAGGTCCGGGGAGCTGTTTTTT	CASSYRTSGRSGELFF
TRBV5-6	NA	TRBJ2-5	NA	TGTGCCAGCAGCTTGAGTCTATGGTCCGGCCTTTTGCGGGAGACCCAGTACTTC	CASSLSLWSGLLRETQYF
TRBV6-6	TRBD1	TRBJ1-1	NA	TGTGCCAGCAGCCTGACAGGGGCCTCTGAAGCTTTCTTT	CASSLTGASEAFF
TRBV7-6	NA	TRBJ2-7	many	TGTGCCAGCAGCTTAGCTGGACACAGCTCCTACGAGCAGTACTTC	CASSLAGHSSYEQYF
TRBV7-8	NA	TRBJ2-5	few	TGTGCCAGCAGCTTAGAGCCCTATTCTAAGACCCAGTACTTC	CASSLEPYSKTQYF
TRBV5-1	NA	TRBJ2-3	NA	TGCGCCAGCAGCTTGGCCGGACGGGCAGATACGCAGTATTTT	CASSLAGRADTQYF
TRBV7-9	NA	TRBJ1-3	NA	TGTGCCAGCTTTCCGGGGAACTCTGGAAACACCATATATTTT	CASFPGNSGNTIYF
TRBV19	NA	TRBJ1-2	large	TGTGCCAGTAGTGCGGCCGGGACGGACTATGGCTACACCTTC	CASSAAGTDYGYTF
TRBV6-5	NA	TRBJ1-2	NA	TGTGCCAGCAGTTACTTGGGCAGCCGGCCGGAGGACTTC	CASSYLGSRPEDF
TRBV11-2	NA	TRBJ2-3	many	TGTGCCAGCAGCCCCGCTGTGGGCGGGACGCAGTATTTT	CASSPAVGGTQYF
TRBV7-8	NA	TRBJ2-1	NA	TGTGCCAGCAGCATTAGCGTGAGCTCCTACAATGAGCAGTTCTTC	CASSISVSSYNEQFF
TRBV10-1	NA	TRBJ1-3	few	TGCGCCAGCACTCGTAGAGGGCTCTCGGTGAACACCATATATTTT	CASTRRGLSVNTIYF
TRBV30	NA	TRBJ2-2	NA	TGTGCCTGGAAGAAGAGGGCATCGGACGGGGAGCTGTTTTTT	CAWKKRASDGELFF
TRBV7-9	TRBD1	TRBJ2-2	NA	TGTGCCAGCAGCTCCGGGACAGGGTTGACCGGGGAGCTGTTTTTT	CASSSGTGLTGELFF
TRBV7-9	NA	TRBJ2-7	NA	TGTGCCAGCAGCTTAGCAGCATACGAGCAGTACTTC	CASSLAAYEQYF
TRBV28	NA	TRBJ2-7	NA	TGTGCCAGCAGCCCCCACCAGGAAAACCCCTACGAGCAGTACTTC	CASSPHQENPYEQYF
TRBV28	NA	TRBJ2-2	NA	TGTGCCACGAGTCCCCTGGCGGCGGGGAACACCGGGGAGCTGTTTTTT	CATSPLAAGNTGELFF
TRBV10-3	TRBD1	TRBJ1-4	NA	TGTGCCATCAGGGGAACGGACAGGAAGAATGAAAAACTGTTTTTT	CAIRGTDRKNEKLFF
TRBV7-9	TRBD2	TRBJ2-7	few	TGTGCCAGCAGCTTAGAATTGTCTAGCGGGAGGGGATACGAGCAGTACTTC	CASSLELSSGRGYEQYF
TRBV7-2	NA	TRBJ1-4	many	TGTGCCAGCAGCTTAGGGGTCCCTCCGGAAAAACTGTTTTTT	CASSLGVPPEKLFF
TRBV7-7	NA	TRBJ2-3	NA	TGTGCCAGCAACGCGGGGGCGAGCACAGATACGCAGTATTTT	CASNAGASTDTQYF
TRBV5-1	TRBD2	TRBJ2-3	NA	TGCGCCAGCACAGGACTAGCGGGGAGAGATACGCAGTATTTT	CASTGLAGRDTQYF
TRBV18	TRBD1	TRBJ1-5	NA	TGTGCCAGCTCCCGACAGGGGAATAGCAATCAGCCCCAGCATTTT	CASSRQGNSNQPQHF
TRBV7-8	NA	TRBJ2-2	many	TGTGCCAGCAGCCCCGGGGGGAACACCGGGGAGCTGTTTTTT	CASSPGGNTGELFF
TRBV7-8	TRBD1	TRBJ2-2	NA	TGTGCCAGCAGCTCCGGACAGGGGTGGACCGGGGAGCTGTTTTTT	CASSSGQGWTGELFF
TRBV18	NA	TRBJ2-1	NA	TGTGCCAGCCCAGTGGGGGGGGCCGATGAGCAGTTCTTC	CASPVGGADEQFF
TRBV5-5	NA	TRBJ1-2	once	TGTGCCAGCAGCTTTCCGGCAGCGCTCTATGGCTACACCTTC	CASSFPAALYGYTF
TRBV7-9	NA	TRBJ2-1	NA	TGTGCCAGCAGCTTTCAGAGCGACCACAATGAGCAGTTCTTC	CASSFQSDHNEQFF
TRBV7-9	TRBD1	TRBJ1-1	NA	TGTGCCAGCAGCTTAGGACAGGGGGCCACTGAAGCTTTCTTT	CASSLGQGATEAFF
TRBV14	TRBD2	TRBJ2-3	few	TGTGCCAGCAGCACCTGGGCGGGGGGCGCAGATACGCAGTATTTT	CASSTWAGGADTQYF
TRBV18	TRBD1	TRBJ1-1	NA	TGTGCCAGCTCACCCGGACAGGGGAGTGAAGCTTTCTTT	CASSPGQGSEAFF
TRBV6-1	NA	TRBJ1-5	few	TGTGCCAGCAGTGAAGCGCCGGGGGGCAAACAGCCCCAGCATTTT	CASSEAPGGKQPQHF
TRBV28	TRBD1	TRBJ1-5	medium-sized	TGTGCCAGCAGTCCAATAAGACAGGGCCGGAATCAGCCCCAGCATTTT	CASSPIRQGRNQPQHF